This T cell receptor (beta chain) was found in a study of T cells in localized non-small cell lung cancer. Some clones are missing from TCRdb's copy, which holds only in-frame ones; the method was immunoSEQ multiplex PCR. Among about 26,000 clones, 70% to 90% were seen once, and the ten largest hold about 14%. V lost 4 bases, J lost 0 bases, and 13 bases lay in between. The CDR3 covers 15 residues. CDR1 is MNHEY and CDR2 is SVGAGI in the germline V gene. Comments on this clone: Its antigen is unidentified.

Study-level results: It remains possible that heterogeneity exists, since only one tumor region was sequenced. Adjacent uninvolved lung had the highest clonality, suggesting focused antigen responses. A median of roughly 52 of the top 100 tumor clones appeared in adjacent lung, which was paired and uninvolved.

The rearrangement joins TRBV6-5 to TRBJ2-7; perhaps TRBD2 as D (6 bases). Sequencing used peripheral blood, obtained before any cancer treatment. The sequence was collected from a female donor at least 60 years old with stage II squamous cell lung carcinoma. CDR3 residues: CASSSTASASYEQYF. CDR3 nucleotides: TGTGCCAGCAGTTCCACCGCTAGCGCCTCCTACGAGCAGTACTTC.